Listed below are T cell receptor beta chains from one sample, sequenced in a study of T cell responses to AZD1222 COVID-19 vaccine. Some clones are missing from TCRdb's copy, which holds only in-frame ones; the method was immunoSEQ multiplex PCR. The data contain roughly 50,000 clones, around 91% of them singletons. Material: peripheral blood, obtained 28 days after the second AZD1222 dose. The receptors come from an adult who received the AZD1222 COVID-19 vaccine. The CDR3 runs from the conserved cysteine through the conserved F or W.

>TRBJ2-7|TRBV11-2
CASSLAPSEQYF
>TRBJ1-4|TRBV6-5
CASSYTGSTNEKLFF
>TRBJ2-7|TRBV5-1
CASSLEGSSYEQYF
>TRBJ1-4|TRBV29-1
CSVVFQGGTNEKLFF
>TRBJ1-2|TRBV4-2
CASSPRRGFSYGYTF
>TRBJ1-4|TRBV19
CASRTQGWANEKLFF
>TRBJ2-7|TRBV2
CASTPDTRPYEQYF
>TRBJ2-1|TRBV4-3
CASSQRLSNEQFF
>TRBJ1-2|TRBV6-5
CASSSRDSPGLYGYTF
>TRBJ2-1|TRBV20-1
CSASRGAAYNEQFF
>TRBJ1-1|TRBV28
CASSEPTGTHMNTEAFF
>TRBJ2-3|TRBV18
CASSAGVADTQYF
>TRBJ1-2|TRBV28
CASRRQGLDYGYTF
>TRBJ2-5|TRBV29-1
CSVLRELQETQYF
>TRBJ1-5|TRBV19
CASSIWTDQPQHF
>TRBJ1-2|TRBV5-4
CASSPDRGVDGYTF
>TRBJ2-7|TRBV28
CASSPPGLAGKNSYEQYF
>TRBJ1-6|TRBV6-1
CASSEGTGTFNNSPLHF
>TRBJ2-7|TRBV6-5
CASKPGQIYEQYF
>TRBJ1-5|TRBV6-4
CASSDSTTASNQPQHF
>TRBJ2-7|TRBV5-1
CANQTGGSAYEQYF
>TRBJ1-2|TRBV6-4
CASSERQGRNYGYTF
>TRBJ2-3|TRBV5-6
CASSLSDTQYF
>TRBJ2-1|TRBV11-2
CASSSGQGTYNEQFF
>TRBJ1-1|TRBV19
CASSIEPANTEAFF
>TRBJ1-6|TRBV5-4
CASRSGTGASPLHF
>TRBJ2-1|TRBV5-5
CASSLIGTEELQFF